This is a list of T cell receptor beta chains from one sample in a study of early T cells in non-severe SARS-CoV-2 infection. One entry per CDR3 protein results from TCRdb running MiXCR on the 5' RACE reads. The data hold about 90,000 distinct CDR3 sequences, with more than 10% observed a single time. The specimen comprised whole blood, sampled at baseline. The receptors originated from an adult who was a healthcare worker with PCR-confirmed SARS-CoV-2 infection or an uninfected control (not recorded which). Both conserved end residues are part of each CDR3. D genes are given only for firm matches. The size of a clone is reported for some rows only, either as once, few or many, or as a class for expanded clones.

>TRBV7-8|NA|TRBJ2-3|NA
CASSPRDQTDTQYF
TGTGCCAGCAGCCCTAGAGACCAGACAGATACGCAGTATTTT
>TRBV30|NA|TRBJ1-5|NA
CAWSAQGTHQPQHF
TGTGCCTGGAGTGCCCAGGGGACCCATCAGCCCCAGCATTTT
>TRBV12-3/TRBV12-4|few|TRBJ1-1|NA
CASSLPGRTEAFF
TGTGCCAGCAGTCTCCCGGGACGCACTGAAGCTTTCTTT
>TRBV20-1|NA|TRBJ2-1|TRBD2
CSARVPGLAGPQFF
TGCAGTGCTAGAGTTCCGGGACTAGCGGGACCCCAGTTCTTC
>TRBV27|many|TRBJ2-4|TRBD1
CASSSGQPLAKNIQYF
TGTGCCAGCAGTTCGGGACAGCCGTTAGCCAAAAACATTCAGTACTTC
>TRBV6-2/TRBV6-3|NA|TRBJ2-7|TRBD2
CASRRGLAGSYEQYF
TGTGCCAGCCGCCGGGGGCTAGCGGGGTCCTACGAGCAGTACTTC
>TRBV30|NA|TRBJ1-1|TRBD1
CASSGTGEAFF
TGTGCCTCCTCCGGGACAGGTGAAGCTTTCTTT
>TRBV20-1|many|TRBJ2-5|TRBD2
CSASREGGQETQYF
TGCAGTGCTAGTCGGGAGGGGGGCCAAGAGACCCAGTACTTC
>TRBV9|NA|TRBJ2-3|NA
CASSGTLGRDTQYF
TGTGCCAGCAGCGGTACTCTAGGGCGAGATACGCAGTATTTT
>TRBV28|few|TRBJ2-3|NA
CASSLIGSTDTQYF
TGTGCCAGCAGTTTAATCGGTAGCACAGATACGCAGTATTTT
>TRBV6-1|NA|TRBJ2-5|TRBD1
CASSEQRQGTTQYF
TGTGCCAGCAGTGAACAGCGACAGGGGACGACCCAGTACTTC
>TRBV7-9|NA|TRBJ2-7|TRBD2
CASSPLPGERDSYEQYF
TGTGCCAGCAGCCCTCTCCCGGGGGAGCGGGACTCCTACGAGCAGTACTTC
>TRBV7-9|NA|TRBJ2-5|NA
CASSLGGVEETQYF
TGTGCCAGCAGCTTGGGGGGAGTCGAGGAGACCCAGTACTTC
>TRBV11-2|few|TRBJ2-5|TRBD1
CASSWRLTGGTETQYF
TGTGCCAGCAGCTGGAGATTGACAGGGGGCACAGAGACCCAGTACTTC